This T cell receptor (beta chain) was sequenced for a study of T cells in Graves' hyperthyroidism and ophthalmopathy. Study summary: Peripheral blood specimens were obtained at initial diagnosis, prior to any treatment. Study-level findings and limits: Most expanded thyroid clonotypes above 0.001 recurred in blood.

RNA transcripts were the template for amplifying TCR beta CDR3 regions. Primed by the HTBI set, a first-round RT-PCR was run on the TCR CDR3. TCRdb recomputed calls from the multiplex PCR reads with MiXCR, one row per CDR3 protein. The sample holds approximately 250,000 distinct CDR3 sequences; around 24% are singletons and the top ten take 35%. Diagnostic decisions used clinical symptoms, serum thyroxine and TRAb, thyroid ultrasound and orbital computed tomography. PBMCs were obtained from under 13 ml fresh peripheral blood. This clonotype was observed at least ten times. The antigen remains undetermined. The CDR3 is 14 residues long. Germline assignment: CDR1 SGDLS and CDR2 YYNGEE. The V gene lost 4 bases and the J gene lost 2 bases, with 12 bases spanning the gap.

Sequenced: blood. This chain joins TRBV9 and TRBJ1-1; TRBD1 is a possible D gene (6 bases). The receptor was derived from a woman aged 40 to 50 with Graves' ophthalmopathy. In DNA, the CDR3 is TGTGCCAGCAGCACCCGGGACAAAAACACTGAAGCTTTCTTT. Its protein product is CASSTRDKNTEAFF. Combining the CDR3 with reference TRBV9 and TRBJ1-1 gives the whole variable domain DSGVTQTPKHLITATGQRVTLRCSPRSGDLSVYWYQQSLDQGLQFLIQYYNGEERAKGNILERFSAQQFPDLHSELNLSSLELGDSALYFCASSTRDKNTEAFFGQGTRLTVV.